The clone carrying this TCR beta chain was counted a single time. Its antigen is undetermined. Germline values: CDR1 WSHSY, CDR2 SAAADI. The CDR3 runs 16 residues. J lost 6 bases, V lost 6 bases, and 7 bases had no gene match. The data derive from a study of shared clonotypes between healthy human individuals. Looking at the study overall: Those who served as donors were a couple of women and three men between the ages of 18 and 49. There were three CD4 naive, three CD4 memory, two CD8 naive and one CD8 memory plates per donor.

Overall study findings and caveats: Naive CD4 clonotypes were shared across several donors at 5% to 6%.

Here immunoSEQ multiplex PCR was the method, and the copy in TCRdb shows in-frame clones only, minus some. The table records around 2.1 million clones, under 97% of them present only once. The specimen was naive CD4+ T cells sorted from blood. Subset indicated: CD45RA+ positively selected. V gene TRBV10-2 combines with J gene TRBJ2-1; 14 bases fit TRBD2. This clonotype originated in a man between 18 and 35 years old in good health. The CDR3 DNA sequence: TGCGCCAGCAGGGCTCTCGGGACTAGCGGGAGCAATGAGCAGTTCTTC. This sequence encodes CASRALGTSGSNEQFF.